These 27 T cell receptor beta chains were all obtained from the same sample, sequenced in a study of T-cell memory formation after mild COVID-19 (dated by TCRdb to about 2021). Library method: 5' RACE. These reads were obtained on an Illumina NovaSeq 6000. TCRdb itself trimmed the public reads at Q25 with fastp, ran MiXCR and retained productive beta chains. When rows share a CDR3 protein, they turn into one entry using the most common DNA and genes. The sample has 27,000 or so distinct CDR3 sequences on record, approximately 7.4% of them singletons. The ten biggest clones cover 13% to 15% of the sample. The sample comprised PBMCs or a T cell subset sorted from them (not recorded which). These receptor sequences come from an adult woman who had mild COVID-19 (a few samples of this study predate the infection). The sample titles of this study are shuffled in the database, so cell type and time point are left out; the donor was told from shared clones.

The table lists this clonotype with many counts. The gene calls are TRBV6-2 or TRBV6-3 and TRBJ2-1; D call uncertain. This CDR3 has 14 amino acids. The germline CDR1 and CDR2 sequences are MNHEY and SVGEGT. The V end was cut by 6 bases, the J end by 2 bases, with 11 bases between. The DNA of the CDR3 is TGTGCCAGCAGCCTACAGCATACCTACAATGAGCAGTTCTTC. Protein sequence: CASSLQHTYNEQFF.

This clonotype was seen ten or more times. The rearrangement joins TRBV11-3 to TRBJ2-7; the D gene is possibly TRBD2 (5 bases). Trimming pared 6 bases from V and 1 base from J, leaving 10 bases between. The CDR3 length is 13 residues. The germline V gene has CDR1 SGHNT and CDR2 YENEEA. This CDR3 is CASSSADSYEQYF. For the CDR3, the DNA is TGTGCCAGCAGTTCAGCGGATTCCTACGAGCAGTACTTC.

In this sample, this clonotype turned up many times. CDR3 in amino acids: CASSQLTDTQYF. The DNA for the CDR3 is TGTGCCAGCAGTCAGCTGACAGATACGCAGTATTTT. The chain uses TRBV7-3 and TRBJ2-3, with D unclear. V dropped 6 bases and J dropped 3 bases, with 7 bases sitting between them. The germline V gene has CDR1 SGHTA and CDR2 FQGTGA. This CDR3 comprises 12 residues.

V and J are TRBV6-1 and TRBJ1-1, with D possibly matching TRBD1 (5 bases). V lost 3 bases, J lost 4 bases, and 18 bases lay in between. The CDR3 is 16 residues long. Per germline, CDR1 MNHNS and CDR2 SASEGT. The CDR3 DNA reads TGTGCCAGCAGTGAGGGGGAGGGGTTAGGGAGCACTGAAGCTTTCTTT. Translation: CASSEGEGLGSTEAFF.

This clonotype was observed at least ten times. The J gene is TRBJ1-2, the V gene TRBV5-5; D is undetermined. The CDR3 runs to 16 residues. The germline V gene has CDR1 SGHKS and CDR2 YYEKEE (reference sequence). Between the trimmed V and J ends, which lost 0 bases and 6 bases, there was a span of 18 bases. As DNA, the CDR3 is TGTGCCAGCAGCTTGGTAGGGCAGCAGCAGACTGATGGCTACACCTTC. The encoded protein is CASSLVGQQQTDGYTF.

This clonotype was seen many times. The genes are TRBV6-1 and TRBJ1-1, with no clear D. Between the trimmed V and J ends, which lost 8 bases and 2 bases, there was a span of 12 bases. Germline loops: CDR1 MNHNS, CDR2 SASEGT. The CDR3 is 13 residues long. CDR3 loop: CASPNFPNTEAFF. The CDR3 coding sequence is TGTGCCAGCCCCAATTTCCCAAACACTGAAGCTTTCTTT.

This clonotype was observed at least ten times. Here the CDR3 reads CASSLGLRQALNTEAFF. DNA for the CDR3: TGTGCCAGCAGCTTAGGGCTACGGCAGGCTTTGAACACTGAAGCTTTCTTT. The chain recombines TRBV7-8 with TRBJ1-1; D is ambiguous. The CDR3 spans 17 residues. V was clipped by 1 base and J by 0 bases, with 15 bases between them. Germline CDR1 and CDR2: SGHVS and FQNEAQ. The full variable domain, with the rest looked up from reference TRBV7-8 and TRBJ1-1, is GAGVSQSPRYKVAKRGQDVALRCDPISGHVSLFWYQQALGQGPEFLTYFQNEAQLDKSGLPSDRFFAERPEGSVSTLKIQRTQQEDSAVYLCASSLGLRQALNTEAFFGQGTRLTVV.

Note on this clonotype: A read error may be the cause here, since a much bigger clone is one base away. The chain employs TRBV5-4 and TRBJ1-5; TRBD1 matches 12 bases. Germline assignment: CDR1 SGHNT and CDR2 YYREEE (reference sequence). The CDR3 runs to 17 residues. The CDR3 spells CASSPGTGGLSKQPQHF. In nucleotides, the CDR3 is TGTGCCAGCAGCCCCGGGACAGGGGGCTTGAGCAAACAGCCCCAGCATTTT.

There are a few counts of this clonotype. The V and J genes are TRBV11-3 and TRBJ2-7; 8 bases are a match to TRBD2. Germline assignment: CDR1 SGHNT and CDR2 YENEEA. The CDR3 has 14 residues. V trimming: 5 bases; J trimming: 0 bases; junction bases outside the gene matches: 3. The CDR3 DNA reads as TGTGCCAGCAGCCTCGGGGGGGACTCCTACGAGCAGTACTTC. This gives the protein CASSLGGDSYEQYF.

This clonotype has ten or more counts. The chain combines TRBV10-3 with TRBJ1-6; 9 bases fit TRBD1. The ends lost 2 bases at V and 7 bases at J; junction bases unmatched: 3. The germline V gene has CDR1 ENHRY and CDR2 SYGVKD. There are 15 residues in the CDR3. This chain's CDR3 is CAISERDRVNSPLHF. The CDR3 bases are TGTGCCATCAGTGAGCGGGACAGGGTGAATTCACCCCTCCACTTT.

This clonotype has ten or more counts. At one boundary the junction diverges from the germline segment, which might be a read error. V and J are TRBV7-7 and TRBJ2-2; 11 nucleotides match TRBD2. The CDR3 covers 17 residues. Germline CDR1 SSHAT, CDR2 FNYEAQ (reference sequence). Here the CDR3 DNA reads TGTGCTAGCAGCTTAGCGGGAGGGCCCGGGAACACCGGGGAGCTGTTTTTT. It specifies CASSLAGGPGNTGELFF.

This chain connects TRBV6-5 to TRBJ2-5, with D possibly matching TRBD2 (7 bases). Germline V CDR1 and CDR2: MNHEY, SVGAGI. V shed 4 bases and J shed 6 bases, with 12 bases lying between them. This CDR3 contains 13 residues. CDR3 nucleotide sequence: TGTGCCAGCAGTTGGGGGGGCCGACAGACCCAGTACTTC. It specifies CASSWGGRQTQYF.

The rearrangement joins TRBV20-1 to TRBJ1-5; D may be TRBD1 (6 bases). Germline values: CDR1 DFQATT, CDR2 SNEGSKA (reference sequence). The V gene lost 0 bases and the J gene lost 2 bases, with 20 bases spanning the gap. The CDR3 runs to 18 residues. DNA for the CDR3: TGCAGTGCTAGAGATAGGGGGACTGTTAGTTATGGCAATCAGCCCCAGCATTTT. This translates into CSARDRGTVSYGNQPQHF.

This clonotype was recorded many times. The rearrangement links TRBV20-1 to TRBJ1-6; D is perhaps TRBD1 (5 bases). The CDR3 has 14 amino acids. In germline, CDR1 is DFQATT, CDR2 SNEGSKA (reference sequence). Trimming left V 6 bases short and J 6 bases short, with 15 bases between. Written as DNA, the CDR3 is TGCAGTGCCTCACGGGGGGTGGGTAATTCACCCCTCCACTTT. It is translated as CSASRGVGNSPLHF.

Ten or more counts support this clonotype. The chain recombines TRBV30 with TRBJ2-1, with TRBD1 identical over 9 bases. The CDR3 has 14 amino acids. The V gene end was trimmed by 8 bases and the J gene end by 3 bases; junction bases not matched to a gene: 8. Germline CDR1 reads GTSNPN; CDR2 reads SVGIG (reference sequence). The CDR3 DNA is TGTGCCAGATCCACAGGGGGCATCTACAATGAGCAGTTCTTC. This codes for CARSTGGIYNEQFF.

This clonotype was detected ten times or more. The CDR3 coding sequence is TGTGCCAGTAGCCCCAAATCCCTCGGGACAGGGAATCTTCTAAACACCGGGGAGCTGTTTTTT. Its translation: CASSPKSLGTGNLLNTGELFF. The genes are TRBV19 and TRBJ2-2; 9 bases line up with TRBD1. The CDR3 extends over 21 amino acids. Germline V gene sequence: CDR1 LNHDA, CDR2 SQIVND (reference sequence). V shed 6 bases and J 2 bases; nucleotides not matched to a gene: 22.

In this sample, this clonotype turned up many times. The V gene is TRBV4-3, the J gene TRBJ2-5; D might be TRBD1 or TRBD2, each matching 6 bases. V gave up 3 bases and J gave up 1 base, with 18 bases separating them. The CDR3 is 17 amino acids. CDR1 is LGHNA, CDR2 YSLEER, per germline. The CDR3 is CASSQGWGLRGQETQYF. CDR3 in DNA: TGCGCCAGCAGCCAGGGTTGGGGACTCAGGGGCCAAGAGACCCAGTACTTC.

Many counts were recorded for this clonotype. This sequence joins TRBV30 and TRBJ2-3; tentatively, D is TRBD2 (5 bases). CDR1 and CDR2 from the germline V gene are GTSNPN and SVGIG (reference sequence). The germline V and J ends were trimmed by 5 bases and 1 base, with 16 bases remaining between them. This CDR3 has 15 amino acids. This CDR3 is CAWVGFGLGTDTQYF. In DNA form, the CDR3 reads TGTGCCTGGGTTGGCTTCGGACTTGGCACAGATACGCAGTATTTT.

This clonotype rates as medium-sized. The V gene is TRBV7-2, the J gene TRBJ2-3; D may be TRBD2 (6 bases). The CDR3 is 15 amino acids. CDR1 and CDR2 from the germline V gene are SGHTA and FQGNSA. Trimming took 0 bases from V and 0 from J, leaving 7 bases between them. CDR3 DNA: TGTGCCAGCAGCTTAGCCGGGACTAGCACAGATACGCAGTATTTT. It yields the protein CASSLAGTSTDTQYF.

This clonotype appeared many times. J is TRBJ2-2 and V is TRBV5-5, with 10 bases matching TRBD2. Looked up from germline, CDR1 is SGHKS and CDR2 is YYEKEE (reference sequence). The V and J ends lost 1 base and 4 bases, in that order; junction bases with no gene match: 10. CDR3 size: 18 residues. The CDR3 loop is CASSLLLAGPLVTGELFF. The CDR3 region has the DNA TGTGCCAGCAGCTTGTTACTAGCGGGGCCGCTGGTCACCGGGGAGCTGTTTTTT.

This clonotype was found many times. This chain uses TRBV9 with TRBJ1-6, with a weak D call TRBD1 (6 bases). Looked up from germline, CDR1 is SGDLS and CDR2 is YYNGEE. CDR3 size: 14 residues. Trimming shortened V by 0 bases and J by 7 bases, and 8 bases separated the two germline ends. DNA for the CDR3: TGTGCCAGCAGCGTAGGGACAGCAAATTCACCCCTCCACTTT. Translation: CASSVGTANSPLHF.

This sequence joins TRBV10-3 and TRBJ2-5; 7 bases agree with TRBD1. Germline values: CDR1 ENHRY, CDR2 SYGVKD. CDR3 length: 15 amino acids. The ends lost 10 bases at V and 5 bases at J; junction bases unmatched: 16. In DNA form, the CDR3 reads TGTGCCACCCGGCGAAAGGGGGCTCAGGAGGAGACCCAGTACTTC. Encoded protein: CATRRKGAQEETQYF.

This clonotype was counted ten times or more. CDR3 sequence reads: CASSQPGLLNTEAFF. The DNA for the CDR3 is TGCGCCAGCAGCCAACCGGGACTCCTGAACACTGAAGCTTTCTTT. The chain joins TRBV4-1 to TRBJ1-1; TRBD1 might be the D (5 bases). The CDR3 runs 15 residues. V was clipped by 2 bases and J by 0 bases, with 10 bases between them. From germline, CDR1 is MGHRA and CDR2 YSYEKL.

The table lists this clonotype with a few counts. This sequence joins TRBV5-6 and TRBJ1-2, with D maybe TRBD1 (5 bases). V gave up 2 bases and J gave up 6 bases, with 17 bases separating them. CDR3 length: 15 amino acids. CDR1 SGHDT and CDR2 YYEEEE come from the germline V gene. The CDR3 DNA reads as TGTGCCAGCAGCTTACTGGGGCGGGGGTTGGATGGCTACACCTTC. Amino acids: CASSLLGRGLDGYTF.

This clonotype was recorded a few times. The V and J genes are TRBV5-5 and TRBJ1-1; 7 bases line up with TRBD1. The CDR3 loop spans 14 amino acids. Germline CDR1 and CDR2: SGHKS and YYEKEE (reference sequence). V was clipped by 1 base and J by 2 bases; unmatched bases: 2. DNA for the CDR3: TGTGCCAGCAGCTTGCGACAGGGTAACACTGAAGCTTTCTTT. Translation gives CASSLRQGNTEAFF.

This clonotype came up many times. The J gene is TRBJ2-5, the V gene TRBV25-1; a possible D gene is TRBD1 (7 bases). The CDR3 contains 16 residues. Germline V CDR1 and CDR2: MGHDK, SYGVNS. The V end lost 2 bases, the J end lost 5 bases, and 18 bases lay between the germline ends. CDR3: CASSEPGGLLRETQYF. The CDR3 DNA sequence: TGTGCCAGCAGTGAACCAGGGGGGTTGCTTCGGGAGACCCAGTACTTC.

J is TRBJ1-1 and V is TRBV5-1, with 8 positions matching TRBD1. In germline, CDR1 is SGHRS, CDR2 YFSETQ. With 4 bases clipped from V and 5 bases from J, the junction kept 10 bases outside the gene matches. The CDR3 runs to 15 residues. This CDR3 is CASSLGDRSSTEAFF. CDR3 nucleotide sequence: TGCGCCAGCAGCCTAGGGGACAGGTCAAGTACTGAAGCTTTCTTT.